Detailed here is one T cell receptor (beta chain). Using immunoSEQ multiplex PCR, the repertoire was profiled, and TCRdb retains in-frame clones only, with some absent. The table lists approximately 210,000 clones, approximately 86% of them singletons. These data belong to a study of blood T cell repertoires in COVID-19. This CDR3 is 14 amino acids long. Per germline, CDR1 SGDLS and CDR2 YYNGEE. With V trimmed by 4 bases and J by 5 bases, 5 bases remained unmatched. The receptor comes from a woman in her fifties or sixties with acute COVID-19. The sample taken for sequencing was PBMCs or T cells enriched from blood (not recorded which). V is TRBV9 and J is TRBJ2-5, with 10 bases that match TRBD2. In nucleotides, the CDR3 is TGTGCCAGCAGCTCTAGCGGGAGTCTTGAGACCCAGTACTTC. It is translated as CASSSSGSLETQYF.